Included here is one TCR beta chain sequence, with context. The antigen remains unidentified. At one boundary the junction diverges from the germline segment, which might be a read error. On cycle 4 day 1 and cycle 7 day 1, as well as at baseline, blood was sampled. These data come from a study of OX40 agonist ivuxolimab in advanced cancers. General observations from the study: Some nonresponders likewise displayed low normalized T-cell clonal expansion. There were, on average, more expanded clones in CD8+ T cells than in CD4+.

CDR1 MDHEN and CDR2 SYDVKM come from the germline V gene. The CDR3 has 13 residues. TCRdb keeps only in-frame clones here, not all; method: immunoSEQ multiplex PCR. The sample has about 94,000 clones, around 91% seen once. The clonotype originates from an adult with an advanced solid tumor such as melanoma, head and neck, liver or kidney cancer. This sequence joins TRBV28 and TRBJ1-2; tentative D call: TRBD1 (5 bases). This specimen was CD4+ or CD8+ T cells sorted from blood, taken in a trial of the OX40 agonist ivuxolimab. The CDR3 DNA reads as TGTGCCAGTGAGGGGTTGCTTCAGCATGGCTGCACCTTC. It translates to CASEGLLQHGCTF.